This T cell receptor beta chain comes out of a study of regulatory T cells in long-lasting Graves disease. Through Arm-PCR of CDR3 regions and iRepertoire HTBI primers, TCR beta libraries were built. MiXCR, applied by TCRdb to the multiplex PCR reads, yields one record per CDR3 protein. Altogether more than 650,000 distinct CDR3 sequences are present, approximately 29% being singletons, with the ten largest covering roughly 40%. Germline CDR1 reads SGHAT; CDR2 reads FQNNGV. V was shortened by 1 base and J by 4 bases, with 16 bases between the two germline ends. This CDR3 has 16 residues. This clonotype has ten or more counts. Its antigen is unidentified. Study outcomes and limitations: Analysis covered peripheral blood alone, not thyroid tissue.

Time point noted: persistent/refractory GD, antithyroid drugs over 5 years with positive TRAb. The TCR library was made from RNA that had been extracted from PBMCs in TRIzol. Enrollment of patients was through an endocrinology department in Xi'an, China. This TCR derives from a female donor with Graves disease. The chain joins TRBV11-2 to TRBJ1-2; TRBD1 might be the D (6 bases). The input for sequencing was peripheral blood mononuclear cells (PBMCs), taken when the disease was refractory, from a patient treated with antithyroid drugs. The CDR3: CASSLGRGARGYGYTF. In DNA, the CDR3 is TGTGCCAGCAGCTTAGGACGGGGGGCGCGAGGCTATGGCTACACCTTC. Together with reference TRBV11-2 and TRBJ1-2, the CDR3 gives the full variable domain: EAGVAQSPRYKIIEKRQSVAFWCNPISGHATLYWYQQILGQGPKLLIQFQNNGVVDDSQLPKDRFSAERLKGVDSTLKIQPAKLEDSAVYLCASSLGRGARGYGYTFGSGTRLTVV.